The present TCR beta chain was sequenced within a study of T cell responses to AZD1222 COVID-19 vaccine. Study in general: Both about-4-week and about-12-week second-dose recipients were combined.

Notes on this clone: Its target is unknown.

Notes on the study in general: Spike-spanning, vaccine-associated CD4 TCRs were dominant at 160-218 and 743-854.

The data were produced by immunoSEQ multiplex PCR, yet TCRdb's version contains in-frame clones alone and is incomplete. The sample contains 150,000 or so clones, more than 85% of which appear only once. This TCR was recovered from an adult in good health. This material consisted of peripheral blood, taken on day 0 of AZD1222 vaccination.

The CDR3 DNA is TGTGCCAGCAGCTTGAAGTGGGGACTAGCGGGAGGGACCGGGGAGCTGTTTTTT. The encoded protein is CASSLKWGLAGGTGELFF. V is TRBV5-6 and J is TRBJ2-2, with TRBD2 matching over 16 bases. V dropped 1 base and J dropped 5; count of bases not matched to a gene: 5. Germline assignment: CDR1 SGHDT and CDR2 YYEEEE. This CDR3 is built from 18 residues.